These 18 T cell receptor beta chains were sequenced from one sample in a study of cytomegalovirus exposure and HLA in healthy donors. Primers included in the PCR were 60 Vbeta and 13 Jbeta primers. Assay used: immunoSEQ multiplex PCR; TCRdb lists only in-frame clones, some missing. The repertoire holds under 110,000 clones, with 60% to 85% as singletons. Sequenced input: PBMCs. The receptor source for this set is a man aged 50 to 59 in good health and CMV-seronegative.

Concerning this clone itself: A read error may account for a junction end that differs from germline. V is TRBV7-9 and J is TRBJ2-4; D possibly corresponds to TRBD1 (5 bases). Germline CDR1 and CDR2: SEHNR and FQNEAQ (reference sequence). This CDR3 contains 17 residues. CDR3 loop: CSSSLMVTGRDKNIQYF. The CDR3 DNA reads TGTTCCAGCAGCTTAATGGTGACGGGCAGGGACAAAAACATTCAGTACTTC.

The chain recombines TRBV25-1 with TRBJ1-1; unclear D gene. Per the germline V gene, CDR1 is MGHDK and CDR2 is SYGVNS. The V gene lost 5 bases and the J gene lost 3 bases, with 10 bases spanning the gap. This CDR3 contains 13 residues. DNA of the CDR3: TGTGCCAGCAGTACCCCCGGGGACACTGAAGCTTTCTTT. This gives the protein CASSTPGDTEAFF.

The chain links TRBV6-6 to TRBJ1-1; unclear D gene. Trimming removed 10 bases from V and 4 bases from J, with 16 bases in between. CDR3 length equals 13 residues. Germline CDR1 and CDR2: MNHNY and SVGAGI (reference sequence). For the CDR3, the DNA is TGTGCCATGGCGAGGGCGGTTAGCACTGAAGCTTTCTTT. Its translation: CAMARAVSTEAFF.

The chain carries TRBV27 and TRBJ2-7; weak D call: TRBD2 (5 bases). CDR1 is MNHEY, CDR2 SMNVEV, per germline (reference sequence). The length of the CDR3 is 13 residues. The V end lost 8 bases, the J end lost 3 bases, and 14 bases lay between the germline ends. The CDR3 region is CASRRTVDYEQYF. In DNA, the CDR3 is TGTGCCAGCCGAAGGACTGTAGACTACGAGCAGTACTTC.

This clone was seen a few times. The CDR3 loop reads CASSNPGLAGLPGELFF. CDR3 nucleotide sequence: TGTGCCAGTAGCAACCCGGGACTAGCGGGTTTGCCCGGGGAGCTGTTTTTT. The chain joins TRBV19 to TRBJ2-2; 12 nucleotides agree with TRBD2. The CDR3 consists of 17 residues. V lost 6 bases, J lost 6 bases, and 11 bases stayed unmatched. Germline CDR1 and CDR2: LNHDA and SQIVND (reference sequence).

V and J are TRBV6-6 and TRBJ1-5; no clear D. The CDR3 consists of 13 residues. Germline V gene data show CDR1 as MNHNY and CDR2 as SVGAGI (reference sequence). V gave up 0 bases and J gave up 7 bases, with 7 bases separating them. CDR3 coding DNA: TGTGCCAGCAGTTACTCGACGGGACAGCCCCAGCATTTT. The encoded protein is CASSYSTGQPQHF.

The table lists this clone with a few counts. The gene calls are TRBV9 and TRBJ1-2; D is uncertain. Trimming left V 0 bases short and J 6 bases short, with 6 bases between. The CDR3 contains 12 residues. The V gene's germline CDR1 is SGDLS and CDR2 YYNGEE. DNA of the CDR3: TGTGCCAGCAGCGTAGACGGGAATGGCTACACCTTC. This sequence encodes CASSVDGNGYTF.

CDR3 nucleotide sequence: TGTGCCAGCAGCTTAGAACTAGCGGATCTAACTGAGCAGTTCTTC. This codes for CASSLELADLTEQFF. The V and J genes are TRBV13 and TRBJ2-1, with 8 positions matching TRBD2. Looked up from germline, CDR1 is PRHDT and CDR2 is FYEKMQ (reference sequence). Unmatched junction bases numbered 8, after V lost 1 base and J lost 9 bases. This CDR3 spans 15 amino acids.

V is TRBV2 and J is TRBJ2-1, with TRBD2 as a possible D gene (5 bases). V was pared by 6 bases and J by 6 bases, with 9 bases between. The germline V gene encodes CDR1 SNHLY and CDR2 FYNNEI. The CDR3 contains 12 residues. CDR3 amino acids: CASSGLPNEQFF. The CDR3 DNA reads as TGTGCCAGCAGCGGACTCCCCAATGAGCAGTTCTTC.

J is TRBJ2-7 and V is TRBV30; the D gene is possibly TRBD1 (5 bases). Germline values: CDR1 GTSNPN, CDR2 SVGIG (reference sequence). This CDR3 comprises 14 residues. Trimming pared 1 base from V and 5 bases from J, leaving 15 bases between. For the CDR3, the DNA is TGTGCCTGGAGTGGTGGCCAGGGCTTGGACGAGCAGTACTTC. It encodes CAWSGGQGLDEQYF.

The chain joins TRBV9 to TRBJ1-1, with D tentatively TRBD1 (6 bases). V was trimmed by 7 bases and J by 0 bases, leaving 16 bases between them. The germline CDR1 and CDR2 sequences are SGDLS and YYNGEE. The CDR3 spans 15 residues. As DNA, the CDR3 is TGTGCCAGCTCCGGGGCAGGGGATATGAACACTGAAGCTTTCTTT. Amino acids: CASSGAGDMNTEAFF.

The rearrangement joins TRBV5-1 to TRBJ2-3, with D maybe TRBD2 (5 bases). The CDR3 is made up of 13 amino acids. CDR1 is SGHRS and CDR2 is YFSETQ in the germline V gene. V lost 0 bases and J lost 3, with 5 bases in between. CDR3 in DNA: TGCGCCAGCAGCTTGGGCGGGACAGATACGCAGTATTTT. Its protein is CASSLGGTDTQYF.

The CDR3 loop reads CASSMLAGGRETGELFF. In DNA form, the CDR3 reads TGTGCCAGTAGTATGTTAGCGGGGGGGCGAGAAACCGGGGAGCTGTTTTTT. The chain links TRBV19 to TRBJ2-2; 11 bases agree with TRBD2. Germline V gene sequence: CDR1 LNHDA, CDR2 SQIVND (reference sequence). This CDR3 is built from 17 residues. After removal of 3 bases from V and 5 bases from J, the junction contained 8 bases not matched to a gene. The whole variable domain, remainder taken from reference TRBV19 and TRBJ2-2, is DGGITQSPKYLFRKEGQNVTLSCEQNLNHDAMYWYRQDPGQGLRLIYYSQIVNDFQKGDIAEGYSVSREKKESFPLTVTSAQKNPTAFYLCASSMLAGGRETGELFFGEGSRLTVL.

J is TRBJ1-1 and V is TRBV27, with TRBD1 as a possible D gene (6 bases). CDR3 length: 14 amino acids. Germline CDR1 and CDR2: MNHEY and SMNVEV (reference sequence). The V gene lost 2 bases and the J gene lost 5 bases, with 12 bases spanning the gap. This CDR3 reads CASSLRGGVTEAFF. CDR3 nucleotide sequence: TGTGCCAGCAGTTTAAGGGGGGGAGTAACTGAAGCTTTCTTT.

The CDR3 is CASSPTGQGAIQPQHF. The CDR3 DNA is TGTGCCAGCAGTCCAACGGGACAGGGGGCTATTCAGCCCCAGCATTTT. This chain uses TRBV28 with TRBJ1-5; 12 bases are shared with TRBD1. V dropped 5 bases and J dropped 6; count of bases not matched to a gene: 8. The CDR3 runs 16 residues. Germline assignment: CDR1 MDHEN and CDR2 SYDVKM.

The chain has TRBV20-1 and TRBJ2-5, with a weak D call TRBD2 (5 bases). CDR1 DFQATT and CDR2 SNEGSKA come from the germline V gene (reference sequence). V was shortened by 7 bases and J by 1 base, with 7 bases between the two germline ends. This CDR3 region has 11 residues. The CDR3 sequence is CSGERQETQYF. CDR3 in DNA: TGCAGTGGGGAGCGCCAAGAGACCCAGTACTTC.

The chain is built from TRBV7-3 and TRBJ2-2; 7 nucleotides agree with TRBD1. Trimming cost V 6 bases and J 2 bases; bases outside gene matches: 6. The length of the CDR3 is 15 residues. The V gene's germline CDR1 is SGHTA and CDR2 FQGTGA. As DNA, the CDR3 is TGTGCCAGCAGTGTACAGGGGCATAACACCGGGGAGCTGTTTTTT. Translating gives CASSVQGHNTGELFF.

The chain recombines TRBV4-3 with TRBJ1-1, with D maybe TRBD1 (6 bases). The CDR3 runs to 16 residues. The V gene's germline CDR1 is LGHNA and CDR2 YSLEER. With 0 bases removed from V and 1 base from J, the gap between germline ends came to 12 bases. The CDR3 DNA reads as TGCGCCAGCAGCCAAGAAGTTAACAGGGCGAACACTGAAGCTTTCTTT. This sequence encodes CASSQEVNRANTEAFF.